The 13 T cell receptor beta chains reported below all come from one sample, sequenced in a study of beta chain features in type 1 diabetes. The study's findings and limits: Patients with Type 1 diabetes showed moderately but significantly shorter TCRB CDR3s in all four CD4+ subsets.

Reverse transcribing all isolated RNA meant expressed TCRB transcripts were sequenced. Produced via immunoSEQ multiplex PCR; TCRdb's table is partial and in-frame only. The sample has 550,000 to 850,000 clones; 13% are singletons. No antigen is known for these receptors. Sequenced sample: naive CD4+ T cells from blood. All receptors derive from a man younger than 30 with type 1 diabetes.

There are a few counts of this clone. The rearrangement uses TRBV7-9 and TRBJ1-1, with D unresolved. The germline gives CDR1 SEHNR, CDR2 FQNEAQ (reference sequence). V was pared by 1 base and J by 8 bases, with 11 bases between. The CDR3 runs to 13 residues. Here the CDR3 reads CASSLDRGGEAFF. The CDR3 coding sequence is TGTGCCAGCAGCTTAGATCGTGGTGGGGAAGCTTTCTTT.

This clone has more than one count but fewer than ten. The V gene is TRBV30, the J gene TRBJ1-2; D is undetermined. Between the trimmed V and J ends, which lost 5 bases and 8 bases, there was a span of 15 bases. Germline V gives CDR1 GTSNPN, CDR2 SVGIG (reference sequence). The CDR3 sequence is 12 residues long. CDR3 DNA sequence: TGTGCCTGGGGGCCGGGCCTCCCCGGCTACACCTTC. Translation gives CAWGPGLPGYTF.

The table lists this clone with a few counts. The chain has TRBV29-1 and TRBJ1-3, with D uncertain. The CDR3 is 13 residues long. The V end lost 5 bases, the J end lost 4 bases, and 12 bases lay between the germline ends. Germline V CDR1 and CDR2: SQVTM, ANQGSEA. CDR3: CSVKTRLGNTIYF. The CDR3 coding sequence is TGCAGCGTTAAAACTCGGCTGGGAAACACCATATATTTT.

The V call is TRBV2, the J call TRBJ2-5; D not certain. Germline V lookup: CDR1 SNHLY, CDR2 FYNNEI. V was pared by 3 bases and J by 4 bases, with 15 bases between. This CDR3 comprises 15 residues. The CDR3 DNA follows: TGTGCCAGCAGTGAGCAACAGTGGGCTGGAGAGACCCAGTACTTC. Translation gives CASSEQQWAGETQYF.

This rearrangement joins TRBV5-1 to TRBJ2-2; 10 bases map to TRBD2. Germline assignment: CDR1 SGHRS and CDR2 YFSETQ. V lost 0 bases and J lost 3; bases outside the gene matches: 5. The CDR3 spans 17 residues. The CDR3 spells CASSLASGLADTGELFF. DNA of the CDR3: TGCGCCAGCAGCTTGGCCTCTGGACTAGCGGACACCGGGGAGCTGTTTTTT.

J is TRBJ2-7 and V is TRBV5-1; D unresolved. Trimming took 0 bases from V and 2 from J, leaving 15 bases between them. Germline assignment: CDR1 SGHRS and CDR2 YFSETQ. The CDR3 length is 16 residues. The CDR3, as DNA: TGCGCCAGCAGCTTGGTATGGTCGGACGTAGCCTACGAGCAGTACTTC. It yields the protein CASSLVWSDVAYEQYF.

The chain links TRBV6-5 to TRBJ1-2; weak D call: TRBD1 (5 bases). Between the trimmed V and J ends, which lost 4 bases and 2 bases, there was a span of 11 bases. Germline V lookup: CDR1 MNHEY, CDR2 SVGAGI. This CDR3 region has 14 residues. Here the CDR3 reads CASSSAQGNYGYTF. The CDR3 DNA sequence: TGTGCCAGCAGTTCTGCTCAGGGAAACTATGGCTACACCTTC.

V gene TRBV6-5 combines with J gene TRBJ1-1, with 11 positions matching TRBD1. V dropped 8 bases and J dropped 3; count of bases not matched to a gene: 5. Germline CDR1 and CDR2: MNHEY and SVGAGI. The CDR3 is 14 amino acids. CDR3 in amino acids: CASGRDRGDTEAFF. CDR3 DNA: TGTGCCAGCGGCCGGGACAGGGGGGACACTGAAGCTTTCTTT.

The chain carries TRBV2 and TRBJ2-7; D perhaps matches TRBD1 (6 bases). This CDR3 is 12 amino acids long. The V gene lost 7 bases and the J gene lost 4 bases, with 11 bases spanning the gap. Germline V gene lookup returns CDR1 SNHLY and CDR2 FYNNEI. The CDR3 DNA follows: TGTGCCAGCAACAAACAGGGTTACGAGCAGTACTTC. Translating it yields CASNKQGYEQYF.

This clone came up a few times. This chain joins TRBV5-1 and TRBJ2-3; 7 bases fit TRBD1. This CDR3 has 15 residues. J lost 4 bases, V lost 0 bases, and 5 bases had no gene match. From germline, CDR1 is SGHRS and CDR2 YFSETQ. The CDR3 sequence: CASSLGQGVPDTQYF. The CDR3 DNA follows: TGCGCCAGCAGCTTGGGACAGGGTGTACCAGATACGCAGTATTTT.

This clone was observed a handful of times. Other DNA sequences of this sample code for an identical CDR3. The gene calls are TRBV2 and TRBJ1-5; no firm D call. V lost 4 bases and J lost 0, with 7 bases in between. Germline V gene data show CDR1 as SNHLY and CDR2 as FYNNEI. The CDR3 spans 14 residues. The CDR3 region is CASSGRISNQPQHF. For the CDR3, the DNA is TGTGCCAGCAGTGGACGGATTAGCAATCAGCCCCAGCATTTT.

The chain joins TRBV6-5 to TRBJ2-7; D is uncertain. The CDR3 is 15 residues long. Germline lookup yields CDR1 MNHEY and CDR2 SVGAGI. The V end was cut by 6 bases, the J end by 2 bases, with 17 bases between. DNA for the CDR3: TGTGCCAGCAGCCCCTCCTGGGGTGCCACCTACGAGCAGTACTTC. It codes for CASSPSWGATYEQYF.

This clone was seen only a few times. The gene calls are TRBV7-9 and TRBJ2-7; D could derive from TRBD1 or TRBD2 (6 bases each). The CDR3 runs 15 residues. Germline V gene lookup returns CDR1 SEHNR and CDR2 FQNEAQ (reference sequence). Between the trimmed V and J ends, which lost 7 bases and 3 bases, there was a span of 19 bases. CDR3 sequence (DNA): TGTGCCAGCAAACGGGACGGGGGACAAGACTACGAGCAGTACTTC. Translation gives CASKRDGGQDYEQYF.